This T cell receptor (beta chain) was identified during a study of OX40 agonist ivuxolimab in advanced cancers. The wider study: A diagnosis of hepatocellular carcinoma, melanoma, renal cell or head and neck cancer was present in dose-escalation patients. Study-wide points: Clonal expansion in partial responders at 0.1-3.0 mg/kg ranked among the lowest. Dosing at 0.1 to 3.0 mg/kg was accompanied by clonal expansion of CD4+ and CD8+ blood T cells by week 6.

The CDR3 consists of 16 residues. V shed 2 bases and J shed 3 bases, with 17 bases lying between them. Germline loops: CDR1 GTSNPN, CDR2 SVGIG (reference sequence). Libraries were prepared by immunoSEQ multiplex PCR; TCRdb keeps only in-frame clonotypes and omits some of them. The repertoire consists of around 79,000 clones, with roughly nine tenths occurring once and the leading ten covering about 2%. Concerning this clone: As yet, its antigen is unknown.

This receptor was taken from an adult with an advanced solid tumor such as melanoma, head and neck, liver or kidney cancer. The sequencing here drew on CD4+ or CD8+ T cells sorted from blood, taken in a trial of the OX40 agonist ivuxolimab. This chain links TRBV30 with TRBJ1-5, with D perhaps matching TRBD1 (6 bases). DNA for the CDR3: TGTGCCTGGAGTCGTACAGGGAATGTAAACAATCAGCCCCAGCATTTT. Translation gives CAWSRTGNVNNQPQHF. The whole variable domain, remainder taken from reference TRBV30 and TRBJ1-5, is SQTIHQWPATLVQPVGSPLSLECTVEGTSNPNLYWYRQAAGRGLQLLFYSVGIGQISSEVPQNLSASRPQDRQFILSSKKLLLSDSGFYLCAWSRTGNVNNQPQHFGDGTRLSIL.